Below, one TCR beta chain is given with its context. The specificity of this receptor is unknown. Per-nucleotide qualities are absent, and no much larger clonotype sits a single base away. TCRbeta CDR3 regions were amplified from genomic DNA by means of the immunoSEQ Assay, a bias-controlled multiplex PCR. In the authors' own workflow: The number of nucleated cells in each sample was estimated by amplification of reference gene primers within the assay. To quantify the absolute abundance of each unique TCRbeta CDR3 rearrangement, sequence reads were collapsed and filtered. For each sample, productive Simpson clonality was calculated as the square root of Simpson's diversity index across productive rearrangements. Not all clones reach the TCRdb copy of this immuneACCESS table, which keeps in-frame sequences only. Checked studies attribute under half of the gap to unresolved V genes and leave the rest unexplained. D and trimming were read from the DNA, whereas the V and J calls and clone size are those reported in that table. This sample comprises 370,000 or so clones, more than 70% of them detected only once. The ten largest clones take up about 1.5% of the sample.

Trimming at the junction amounts to 1 base on V and 13 bases on J, and the germline ends lie 11 bases apart. Including the terminal cysteine and phenylalanine, the CDR3 comprises 13 residues. Only CDR3 DNA remains: 39 bases, in frame from the first base. As encoded in the germline V gene, CDR1 is MNHNS while CDR2 is SASEGT. The entry originates in a study of blood T cell repertoires in COVID-19 (dated by TCRdb to 2019 to 2021). Regarding the study in general: Samples covering the acute and convalescent phases of COVID-19 were provided by collaborators in the United States, Italy and Spain. The dataset comprised deeply sampled blood TCRbeta repertoires from subjects exposed to, actively infected with, or recovered from COVID-19. A freely available public database, intended as a resource for researchers studying the immune response to SARS-CoV-2, is where the repertoires were released. The prospective study material was composed of cDNA or gDNA derived from T cells, B-cell-depleted T cells, or PBMCs. Where available, HLA class I and class II types were obtained from metadata supplied by the sample provider rather than from assay-based typing. Samples came from the ongoing ImmuneRACE study (first 160 participants) plus 1,254 subjects from 6 global collaborators. Sample metadata almost always included a de-identified subject ID, COVID-19 status, age in years and sex.

Study-level results and caveats: How much clinical and demographic metadata was included differed by source and by participant, and the metadata was provided uncurated.

In the prospective study, participants were roughly 18 to 100 years old, resided in about two dozen geographic areas of the United States, and were enrolled through a virtual design. To assign participants to cohorts, the prospective study relied on clinical history that participants themselves reported in a screening survey and a study questionnaire. ImmuneRACE Cohort 3 recovered participants were defined by two consecutive negative NP/OP PCR tests, healthcare professional clearance, or symptom resolution. Mobile phlebotomists in the prospective study collected whole blood, serum and a nasopharyngeal or oropharyngeal swab from every participant. Over an approximately two-month period, participants in the prospective study had the option of providing additional blood draws and questionnaires. Before DNA extraction, blood samples from the prospective study were shipped at room temperature or frozen.

The clonotype was recovered from a man aged 25 to 40 who had recovered from COVID-19. The chain links TRBV6-1 with TRBJ1-6; 5 matching bases give a weak D call of TRBD1. Sequencing was carried out using PBMCs or T cells enriched from blood (not recorded which). The CDR3 loop reads CASSEESRAPLHF. In nucleotides, the sequence is TGTGCCAGCAGTGAAGAATCCAGGGCGCCCCTCCACTTT.